This TCR beta chain was documented in a study of yellow fever vaccine responses in identical twins. Overall study findings and caveats: Twins' vaccine T cell responses reportedly seemed partly convergent and partly personalized.

This clonotype was recorded a few times. Its cognate antigen is unknown. MiXCR, run by TCRdb on the RT-PCR reads, gives a single entry per CDR3 protein. This sample has some 11,000 distinct CDR3 sequences, with around 77% found just once. Sample: T cells from blood (PBMCs), unsorted or a sorted subset (not recorded which), taken before or after yellow fever vaccination (not recorded which). This clonotype was sampled from a woman younger than 30 who received the yellow fever vaccine.

The CDR3 spells CASSGWGVYNEQFF. CDR3 DNA: TGTGCCAGCAGCGGTTGGGGGGTCTACAATGAGCAGTTCTTC. This chain uses TRBV12-3 or TRBV12-4 with TRBJ2-1, with a weak D call TRBD2 (6 bases). Trimming removed 6 bases from V and 3 bases from J, with 12 bases in between. The CDR3 extends over 14 amino acids.